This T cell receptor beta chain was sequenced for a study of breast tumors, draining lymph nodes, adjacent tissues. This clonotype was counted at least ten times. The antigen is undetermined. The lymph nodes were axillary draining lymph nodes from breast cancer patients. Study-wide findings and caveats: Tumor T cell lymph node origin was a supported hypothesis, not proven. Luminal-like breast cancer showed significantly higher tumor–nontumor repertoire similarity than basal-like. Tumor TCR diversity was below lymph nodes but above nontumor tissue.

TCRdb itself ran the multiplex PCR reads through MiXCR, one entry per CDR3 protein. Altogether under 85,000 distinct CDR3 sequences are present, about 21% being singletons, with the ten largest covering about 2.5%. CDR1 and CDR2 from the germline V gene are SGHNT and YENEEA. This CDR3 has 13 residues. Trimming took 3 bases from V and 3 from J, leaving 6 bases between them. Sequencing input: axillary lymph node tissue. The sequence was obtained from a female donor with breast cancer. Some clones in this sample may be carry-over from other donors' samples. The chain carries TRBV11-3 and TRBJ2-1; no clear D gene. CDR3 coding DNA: TGTGCCAGCAGCTTTCCTCTCTACAATGAGCAGTTCTTC. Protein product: CASSFPLYNEQFF. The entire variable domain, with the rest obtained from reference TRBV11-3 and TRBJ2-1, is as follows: EAGVVQSPRYKIIEKKQPVAFWCNPISGHNTLYWYLQNLGQGPELLIRYENEEAVDDSQLPKDRFSAERLKGVDSTLKIQPAELGDSAVYLCASSFPLYNEQFFGPGTRLTVL.